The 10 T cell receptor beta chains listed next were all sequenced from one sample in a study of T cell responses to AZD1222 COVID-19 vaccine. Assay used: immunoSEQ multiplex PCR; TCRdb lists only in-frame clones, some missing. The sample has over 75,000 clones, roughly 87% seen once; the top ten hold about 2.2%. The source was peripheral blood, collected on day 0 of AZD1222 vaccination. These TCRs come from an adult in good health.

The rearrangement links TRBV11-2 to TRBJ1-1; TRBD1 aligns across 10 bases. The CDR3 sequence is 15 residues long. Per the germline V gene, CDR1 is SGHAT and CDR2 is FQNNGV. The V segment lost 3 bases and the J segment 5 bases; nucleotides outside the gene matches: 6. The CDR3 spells CASSFPGQGRTEAFF. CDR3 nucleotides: TGTGCCAGCAGCTTCCCGGGACAGGGGAGGACTGAAGCTTTCTTT.

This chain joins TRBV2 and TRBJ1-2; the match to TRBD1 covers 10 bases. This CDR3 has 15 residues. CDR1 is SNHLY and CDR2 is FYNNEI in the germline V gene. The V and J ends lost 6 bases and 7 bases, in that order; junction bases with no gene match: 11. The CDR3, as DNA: TGTGCCAGCAGGCCCCCCGGGGACAGGGGACTTGGCTACACCTTC. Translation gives CASRPPGDRGLGYTF.

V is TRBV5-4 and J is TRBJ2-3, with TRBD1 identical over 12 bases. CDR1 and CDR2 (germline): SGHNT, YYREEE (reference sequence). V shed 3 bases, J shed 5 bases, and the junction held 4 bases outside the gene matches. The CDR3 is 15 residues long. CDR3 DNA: TGTGCCAGCAGCTCCGGGACAGGGGGCAAAGATACGCAGTATTTT. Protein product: CASSSGTGGKDTQYF. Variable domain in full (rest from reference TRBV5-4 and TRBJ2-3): ETGVTQSPTHLIKTRGQQVTLRCSSQSGHNTVSWYQQALGQGPQFIFQYYREEENGRGNFPPRFSGLQFPNYSSELNVNALELDDSALYLCASSSGTGGKDTQYFGPGTRLTVL.

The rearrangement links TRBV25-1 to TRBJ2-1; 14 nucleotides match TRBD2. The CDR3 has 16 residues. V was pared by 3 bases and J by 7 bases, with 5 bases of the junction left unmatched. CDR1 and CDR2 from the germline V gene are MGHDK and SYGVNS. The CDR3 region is CASSDAGTSGRNEQFF. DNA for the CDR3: TGTGCCAGCAGTGATGCCGGGACTAGCGGGAGAAATGAGCAGTTCTTC.

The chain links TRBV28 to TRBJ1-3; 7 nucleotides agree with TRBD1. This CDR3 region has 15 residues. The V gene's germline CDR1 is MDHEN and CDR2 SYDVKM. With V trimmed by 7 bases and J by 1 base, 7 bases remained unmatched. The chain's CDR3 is CASNSPGGSGNTIYF. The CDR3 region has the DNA TGTGCCAGCAACTCACCAGGGGGGTCTGGAAACACCATATATTTT. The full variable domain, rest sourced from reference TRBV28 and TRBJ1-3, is DVKVTQSSRYLVKRTGEKVFLECVQDMDHENMFWYRQDPGLGLRLIYFSYDVKMKEKGDIPEGYSVSREKKERFSLILESASTNQTSMYLCASNSPGGSGNTIYFGEGSWLTVV.

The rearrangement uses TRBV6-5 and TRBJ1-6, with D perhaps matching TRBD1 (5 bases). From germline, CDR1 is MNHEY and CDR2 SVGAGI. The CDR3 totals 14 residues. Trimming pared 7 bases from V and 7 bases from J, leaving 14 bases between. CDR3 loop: CASKAGLINSPLHF. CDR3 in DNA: TGTGCCAGCAAAGCGGGACTCATCAATTCACCCCTCCACTTT.

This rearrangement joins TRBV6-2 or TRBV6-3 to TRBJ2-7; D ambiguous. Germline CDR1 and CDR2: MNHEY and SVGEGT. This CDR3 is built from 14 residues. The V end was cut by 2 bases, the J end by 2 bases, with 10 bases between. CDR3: CASSYPPQPYEQYF. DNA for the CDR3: TGTGCCAGCAGTTACCCGCCCCAGCCCTACGAGCAGTACTTC.

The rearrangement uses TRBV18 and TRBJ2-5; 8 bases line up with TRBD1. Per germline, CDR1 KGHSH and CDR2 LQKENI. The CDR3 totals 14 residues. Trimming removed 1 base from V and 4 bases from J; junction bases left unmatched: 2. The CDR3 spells CASSPQQGVETQYF. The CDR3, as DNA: TGTGCCAGCTCACCACAACAGGGGGTAGAGACCCAGTACTTC.

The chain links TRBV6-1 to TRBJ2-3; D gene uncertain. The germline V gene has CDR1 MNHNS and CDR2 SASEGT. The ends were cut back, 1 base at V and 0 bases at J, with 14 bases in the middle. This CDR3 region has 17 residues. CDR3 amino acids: CASSEGPVSTSTDTQYF. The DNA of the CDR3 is TGTGCCAGCAGTGAAGGCCCCGTTTCAACTAGCACAGATACGCAGTATTTT.

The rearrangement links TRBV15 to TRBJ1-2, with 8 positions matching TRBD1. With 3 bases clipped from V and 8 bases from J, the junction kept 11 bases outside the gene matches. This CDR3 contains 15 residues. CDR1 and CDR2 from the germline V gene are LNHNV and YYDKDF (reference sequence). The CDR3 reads CATSRDLGTGLGYTF. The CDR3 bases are TGTGCCACCAGCAGGGACCTAGGGACAGGATTAGGCTACACCTTC.